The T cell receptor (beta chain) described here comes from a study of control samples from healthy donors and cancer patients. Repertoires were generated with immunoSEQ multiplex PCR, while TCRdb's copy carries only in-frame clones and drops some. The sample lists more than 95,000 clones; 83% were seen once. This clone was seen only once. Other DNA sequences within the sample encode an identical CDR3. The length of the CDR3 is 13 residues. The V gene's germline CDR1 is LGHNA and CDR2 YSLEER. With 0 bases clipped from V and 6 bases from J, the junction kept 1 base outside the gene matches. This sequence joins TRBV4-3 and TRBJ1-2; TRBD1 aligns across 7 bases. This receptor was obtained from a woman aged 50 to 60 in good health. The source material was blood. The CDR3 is CASSQDRGDGYTF. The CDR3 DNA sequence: TGCGCCAGCAGCCAAGACAGGGGGGATGGCTACACCTTC.